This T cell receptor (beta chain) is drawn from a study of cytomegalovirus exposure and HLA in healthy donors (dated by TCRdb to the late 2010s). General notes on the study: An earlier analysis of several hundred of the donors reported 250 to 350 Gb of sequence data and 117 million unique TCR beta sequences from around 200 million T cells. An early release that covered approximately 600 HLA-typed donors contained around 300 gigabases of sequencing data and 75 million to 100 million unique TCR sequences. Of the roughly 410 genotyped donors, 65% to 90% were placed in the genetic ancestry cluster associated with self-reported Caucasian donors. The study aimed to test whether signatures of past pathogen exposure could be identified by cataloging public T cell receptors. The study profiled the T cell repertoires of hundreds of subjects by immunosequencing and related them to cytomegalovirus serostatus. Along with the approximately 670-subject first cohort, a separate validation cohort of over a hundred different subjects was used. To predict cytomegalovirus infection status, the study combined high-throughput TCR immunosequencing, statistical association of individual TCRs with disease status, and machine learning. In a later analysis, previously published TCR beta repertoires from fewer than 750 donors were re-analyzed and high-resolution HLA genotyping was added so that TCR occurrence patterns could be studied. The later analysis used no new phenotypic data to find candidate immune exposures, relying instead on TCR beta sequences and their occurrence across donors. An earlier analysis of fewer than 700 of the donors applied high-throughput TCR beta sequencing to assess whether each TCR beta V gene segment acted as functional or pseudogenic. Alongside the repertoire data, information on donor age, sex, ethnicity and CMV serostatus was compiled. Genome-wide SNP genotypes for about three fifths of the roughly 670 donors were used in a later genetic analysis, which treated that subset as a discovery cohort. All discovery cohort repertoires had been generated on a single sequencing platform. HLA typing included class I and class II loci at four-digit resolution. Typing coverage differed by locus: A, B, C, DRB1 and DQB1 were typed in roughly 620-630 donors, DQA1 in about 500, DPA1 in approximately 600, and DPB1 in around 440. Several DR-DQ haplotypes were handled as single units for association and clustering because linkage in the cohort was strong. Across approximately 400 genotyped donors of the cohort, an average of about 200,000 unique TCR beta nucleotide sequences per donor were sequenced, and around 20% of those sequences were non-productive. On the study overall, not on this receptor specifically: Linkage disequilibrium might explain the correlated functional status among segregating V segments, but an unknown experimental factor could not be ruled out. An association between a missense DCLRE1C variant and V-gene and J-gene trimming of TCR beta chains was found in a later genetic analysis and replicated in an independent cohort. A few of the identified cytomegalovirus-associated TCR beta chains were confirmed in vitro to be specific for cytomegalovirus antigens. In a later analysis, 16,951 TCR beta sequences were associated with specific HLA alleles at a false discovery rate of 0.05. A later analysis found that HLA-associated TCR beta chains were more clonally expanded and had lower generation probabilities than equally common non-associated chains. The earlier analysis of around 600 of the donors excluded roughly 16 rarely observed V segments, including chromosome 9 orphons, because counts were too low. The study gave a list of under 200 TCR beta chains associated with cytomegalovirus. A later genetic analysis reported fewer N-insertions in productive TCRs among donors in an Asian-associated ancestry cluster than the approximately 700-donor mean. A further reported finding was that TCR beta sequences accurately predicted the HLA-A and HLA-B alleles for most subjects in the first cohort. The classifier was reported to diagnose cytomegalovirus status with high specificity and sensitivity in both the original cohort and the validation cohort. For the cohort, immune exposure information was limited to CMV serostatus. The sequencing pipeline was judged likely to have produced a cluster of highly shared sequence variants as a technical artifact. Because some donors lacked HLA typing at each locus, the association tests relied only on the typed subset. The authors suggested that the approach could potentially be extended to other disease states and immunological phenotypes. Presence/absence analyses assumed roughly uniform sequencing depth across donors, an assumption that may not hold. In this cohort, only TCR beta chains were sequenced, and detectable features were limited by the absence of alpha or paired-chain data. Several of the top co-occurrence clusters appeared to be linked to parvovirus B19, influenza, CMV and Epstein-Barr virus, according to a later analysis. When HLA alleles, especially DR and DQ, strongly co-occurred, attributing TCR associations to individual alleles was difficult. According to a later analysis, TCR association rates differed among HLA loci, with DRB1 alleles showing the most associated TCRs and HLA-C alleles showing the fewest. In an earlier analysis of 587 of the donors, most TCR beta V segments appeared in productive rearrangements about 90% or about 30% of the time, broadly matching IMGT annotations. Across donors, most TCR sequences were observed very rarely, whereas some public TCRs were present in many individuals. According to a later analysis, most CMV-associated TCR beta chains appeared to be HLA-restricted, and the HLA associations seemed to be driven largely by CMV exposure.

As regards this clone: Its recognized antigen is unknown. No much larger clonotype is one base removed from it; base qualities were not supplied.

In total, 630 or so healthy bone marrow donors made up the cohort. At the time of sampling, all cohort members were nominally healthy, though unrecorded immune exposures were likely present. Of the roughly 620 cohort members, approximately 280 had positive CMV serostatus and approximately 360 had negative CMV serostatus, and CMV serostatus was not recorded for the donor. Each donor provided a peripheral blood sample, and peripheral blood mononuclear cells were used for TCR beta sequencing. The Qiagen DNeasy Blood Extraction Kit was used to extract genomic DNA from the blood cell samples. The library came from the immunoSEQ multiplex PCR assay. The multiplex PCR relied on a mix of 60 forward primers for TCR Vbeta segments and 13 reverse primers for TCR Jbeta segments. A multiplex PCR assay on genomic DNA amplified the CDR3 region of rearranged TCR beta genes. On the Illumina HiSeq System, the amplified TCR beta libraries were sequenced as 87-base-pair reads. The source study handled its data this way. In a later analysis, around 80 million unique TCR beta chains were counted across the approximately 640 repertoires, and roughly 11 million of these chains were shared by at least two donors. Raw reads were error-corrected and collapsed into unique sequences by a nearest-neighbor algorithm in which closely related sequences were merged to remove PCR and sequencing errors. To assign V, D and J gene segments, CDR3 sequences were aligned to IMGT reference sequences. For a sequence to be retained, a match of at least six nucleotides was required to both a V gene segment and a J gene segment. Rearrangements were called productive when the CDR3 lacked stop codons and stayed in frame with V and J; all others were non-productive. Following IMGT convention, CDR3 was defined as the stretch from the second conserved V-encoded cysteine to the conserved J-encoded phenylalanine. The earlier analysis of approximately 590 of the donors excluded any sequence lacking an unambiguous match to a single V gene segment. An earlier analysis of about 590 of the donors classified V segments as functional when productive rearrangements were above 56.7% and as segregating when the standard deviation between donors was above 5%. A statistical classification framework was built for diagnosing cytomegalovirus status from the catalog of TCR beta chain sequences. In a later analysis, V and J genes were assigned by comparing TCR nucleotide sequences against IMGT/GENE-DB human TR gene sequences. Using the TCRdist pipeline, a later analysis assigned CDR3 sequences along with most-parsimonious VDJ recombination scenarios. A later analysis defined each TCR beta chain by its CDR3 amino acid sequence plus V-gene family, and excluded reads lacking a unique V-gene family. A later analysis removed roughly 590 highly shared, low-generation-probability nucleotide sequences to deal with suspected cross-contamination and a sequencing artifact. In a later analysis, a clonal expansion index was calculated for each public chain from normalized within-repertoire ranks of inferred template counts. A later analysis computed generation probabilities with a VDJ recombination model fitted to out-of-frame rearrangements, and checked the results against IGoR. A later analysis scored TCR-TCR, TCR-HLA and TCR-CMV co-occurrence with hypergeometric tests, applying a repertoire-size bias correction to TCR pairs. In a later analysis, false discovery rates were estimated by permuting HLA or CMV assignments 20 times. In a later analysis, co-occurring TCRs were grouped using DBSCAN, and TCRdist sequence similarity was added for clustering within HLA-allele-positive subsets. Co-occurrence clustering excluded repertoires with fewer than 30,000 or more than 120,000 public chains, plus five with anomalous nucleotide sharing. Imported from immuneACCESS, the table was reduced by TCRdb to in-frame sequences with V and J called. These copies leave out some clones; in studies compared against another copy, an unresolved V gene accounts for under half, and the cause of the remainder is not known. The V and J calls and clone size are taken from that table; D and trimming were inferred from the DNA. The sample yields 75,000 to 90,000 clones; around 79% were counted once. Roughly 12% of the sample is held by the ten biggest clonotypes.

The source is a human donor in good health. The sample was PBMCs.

The DNA is as follows: TGCAGCGCCCAGGACCACCAAGCCGGAGGAGGGGATAGCTATGGCTACACCTTC. Its protein product is CSAQDHQAGGGDSYGYTF. This chain joins TRBV29-1 to TRBJ1-2; the D gene is perhaps TRBD1, on 5 matching bases. The trim is 7 bases for V and 4 bases for J, with a gap of 31 bases between the germline ends. From a lookup of the germline V gene, CDR1 and CDR2 are SQVTM and ANQGSEA. The cysteine opens and the phenylalanine closes a CDR3 of 18 amino acids. Just the 54-base CDR3 DNA is kept, in frame starting at base 1.